These 29 T cell receptor beta chains originate from one sample sequenced in a study of shared clonotypes between healthy human individuals (dated by TCRdb to between 2020 and 2021). Libraries were prepared through the immunoSEQ multiplex PCR assay. Here the immuneACCESS table is served through TCRdb, limited to in-frame sequences with V and J called. Missing clones are a known gap in these copies; in checked studies unresolved V genes cover under half, and the rest lacks a known reason. The sample contains over a million clones, 98% of them found a single time. 0.36% of the sample is in the top ten clones. Sequencing was performed on naive CD4+ T cells sorted from blood. The meaning of the sample's cell subset or site label: CD45RA+ positively selected. These receptors all come from a man younger than 45 in good health.

The rearrangement joins TRBV27 to TRBJ2-7, with 7 bases aligning to TRBD2. Trimming cost V 5 bases and J 3 bases; bases outside gene matches: 10. The CDR3 sequence is 15 residues long. Germline CDR1 is MNHEY and CDR2 is SMNVEV (reference sequence). The CDR3 DNA reads as TGTGCCAGCAGTAAAACTAGCGCTATGAACTACGAGCAGTACTTC. Its translation: CASSKTSAMNYEQYF.

Comments on this clone: This sample also contains other DNA sequences that code for the same CDR3. The V and J genes are TRBV15 and TRBJ1-5; no definite D call. This CDR3 has 12 amino acids. CDR1 and CDR2 (germline): LNHNV, YYDKDF (reference sequence). Deletions cut 0 bases from V and 7 bases from J, with 4 bases between. As DNA, the CDR3 is TGTGCCACCAGCAGAGATCGCCAGCCCCAGCATTTT. Its protein is CATSRDRQPQHF.

The chain uses TRBV27 and TRBJ2-1, with D uncertain. The length of the CDR3 is 14 residues. Germline V lookup: CDR1 MNHEY, CDR2 SMNVEV (reference sequence). V was cut by 6 bases and J by 9 bases, with 18 bases left in between. The CDR3 sequence is CASRPSLVRTEQFF. In DNA, the CDR3 is TGTGCCAGCAGGCCGTCTCTGGTTCGCACTGAGCAGTTCTTC.

This chain joins TRBV10-3 and TRBJ1-1; 7 nucleotides agree with TRBD1. CDR1 and CDR2 (germline): ENHRY, SYGVKD. There are 16 residues in the CDR3. The junction had 13 bases not matched to a gene; V was cut back by 8 bases and J by 1 base. CDR3: CAISEQGVSANTEAFF. The CDR3 DNA is TGTGCCATCTCAGAGCAGGGGGTTAGTGCGAACACTGAAGCTTTCTTT.

The V call is TRBV6-5, the J call TRBJ2-7; no clear D gene. The V end was cut by 6 bases, the J end by 2 bases, with 8 bases between. This CDR3 has 12 amino acids. Germline CDR1 and CDR2: MNHEY and SVGAGI. The DNA of the CDR3 is TGTGCCAGCAGGAGGAGACCCTACGAGCAGTACTTC. Its protein product is CASRRRPYEQYF.

The genes are TRBV7-6 and TRBJ2-2; 12 nucleotides agree with TRBD1. The germline gives CDR1 SGHVS, CDR2 FNYEAQ. This CDR3 comprises 18 residues. V shed 2 bases and J 7 bases; nucleotides not matched to a gene: 11. The chain's CDR3 is CASSLLVAGQGASGELFF. DNA for the CDR3: TGTGCCAGCAGCTTATTAGTGGCGGGACAGGGGGCAAGCGGGGAGCTGTTTTTT. The whole variable domain, filled in from reference TRBV7-6 and TRBJ2-2, reads GAGVSQSPRYKVTKRGQDVALRCDPISGHVSLYWYRQALGQGPEFLTYFNYEAQQDKSGLPNDRFSAERPEGSISTLTIQRTEQRDSAMYRCASSLLVAGQGASGELFFGEGSRLTVL.

Comments on this clone: Germline and junction disagree at one end, which may indicate a read error. V usage is TRBV7-7 and J usage is TRBJ2-5; D perhaps matches TRBD2 (6 bases). Per germline, CDR1 SSHAT and CDR2 FNYEAQ (reference sequence). There are 15 residues in the CDR3. CDR3 nucleotide sequence: TGTGCTAGCAGCTTAGCGCTATTGGGGGGAGAGACCCAGTACTTC. Translating gives CASSLALLGGETQYF. The full variable domain, with the rest looked up from reference TRBV7-7 and TRBJ2-5, is GAGVSQSPRYKVTKRGQDVTLRCDPISSHATLYWYQQALGQGPEFLTYFNYEAQPDKSGLPSDRFSAERPEGSISTLTIQRTEQRDSAMYRCASSLALLGGETQYFGPGTRLLVL.

The V call is TRBV10-3, the J call TRBJ2-7; D perhaps matches TRBD1 (6 bases). V gave up 10 bases and J gave up 5 bases, with 18 bases separating them. CDR1 and CDR2 from the germline V gene are ENHRY and SYGVKD. This CDR3 is 13 amino acids long. The DNA of the CDR3 is TGTGCCACCACCCCCGGGGCAGGGGACGAGCAGTACTTC. Translation: CATTPGAGDEQYF.

V and J are TRBV7-8 and TRBJ2-7; TRBD1 aligns across 8 bases. The CDR3 is made up of 15 amino acids. The V gene's germline CDR1 is SGHVS and CDR2 FQNEAQ. Unmatched junction bases numbered 8, after V lost 5 bases and J lost 2 bases. The CDR3 coding sequence is TGTGCCAGCAGCCCGCGGACAGGGAACGCCTACGAGCAGTACTTC. This translates into CASSPRTGNAYEQYF.

The genes are TRBV6-5 and TRBJ2-1, with TRBD2 identical over 12 bases. J was trimmed by 6 bases and V by 3 bases; bases with no gene match: 6. Germline CDR1 reads MNHEY; CDR2 reads SVGAGI. This CDR3 contains 16 residues. DNA of the CDR3: TGTGCCAGCAGTTATCTGGCTAGCGGGAGGGGCAATGAGCAGTTCTTC. Protein sequence: CASSYLASGRGNEQFF.

The chain carries TRBV28 and TRBJ2-7; the match to TRBD1 covers 10 bases. CDR1 is MDHEN and CDR2 is SYDVKM in the germline V gene. The CDR3 length is 16 residues. The J segment lost 4 bases and the V segment lost 6 bases, leaving 12 bases of the junction unmatched. The DNA of the CDR3 is TGTGCCAGCAGCCAGAATCGCCTGGACAGGGGGTACGAGCAGTACTTC. Translating it yields CASSQNRLDRGYEQYF.

The chain links TRBV28 to TRBJ2-7; 8 bases fit TRBD1. The CDR3 loop spans 16 amino acids. The ends lost 4 bases at V and 3 bases at J; junction bases unmatched: 11. Germline loops: CDR1 MDHEN, CDR2 SYDVKM. This CDR3 is CASSSRKGQALYEQYF. The DNA of the CDR3 is TGTGCCAGCAGTTCCCGAAAGGGACAGGCCCTCTACGAGCAGTACTTC.

This chain uses TRBV7-2 with TRBJ1-2; D gene uncertain. The CDR3 has 16 amino acids. The V end lost 2 bases, the J end lost 4 bases, and 17 bases lay between the germline ends. Germline CDR1 SGHTA, CDR2 FQGNSA. In DNA form, the CDR3 reads TGTGCCAGCAGCTTATTTGGCGGGCAGATCATCTATGGCTACACCTTC. This codes for CASSLFGGQIIYGYTF.

The chain employs TRBV27 and TRBJ2-2; 10 bases are shared with TRBD2. The germline V gene has CDR1 MNHEY and CDR2 SMNVEV (reference sequence). This CDR3 is 15 amino acids long. Trimming removed 8 bases from V and 7 bases from J; junction bases left unmatched: 10. CDR3 residues: CASSPSGRAGGELFF. The CDR3 nucleotides read TGTGCCAGCTCTCCCAGCGGGAGGGCGGGCGGGGAGCTGTTTTTT.

For the CDR3, the DNA is TGTGCCAGCAGCTCAGTAGCGGGACTCTACAATGAGCAGTTCTTC. Encoded protein: CASSSVAGLYNEQFF. The chain links TRBV11-2 to TRBJ2-1, with 8 bases lining up with TRBD2. The germline V gene encodes CDR1 SGHAT and CDR2 FQNNGV. J lost 3 bases, V lost 4 bases, and 5 bases had no gene match. The CDR3 runs 15 residues.

This clone was seen once. CDR3 sequence reads: CASSYETGSNEKLFF. CDR3 bases: TGTGCCAGCAGTTACGAGACAGGGTCGAATGAAAAACTGTTTTTT. The rearrangement joins TRBV6-5 to TRBJ1-4; 7 bases are a match to TRBD1. From germline, CDR1 is MNHEY and CDR2 SVGAGI. The length of the CDR3 is 15 residues. With 2 bases clipped from V and 5 bases from J, the junction kept 5 bases outside the gene matches.

This clone was observed a single time. This sample also contains other DNA sequences that code for the same CDR3. The rearrangement uses TRBV7-9 and TRBJ2-1; D is unresolved. Trimming cost V 1 base and J 3 bases, with 4 bases left between them. The CDR3 covers 13 residues. CDR1 SEHNR and CDR2 FQNEAQ come from the germline V gene (reference sequence). CDR3 in amino acids: CASSLDGYNEQFF. CDR3 in DNA: TGTGCCAGCAGCTTAGACGGCTACAATGAGCAGTTCTTC.

V gene TRBV23-1 combines with J gene TRBJ2-2; D not certain. TRBV23-1 is an open reading frame, and its role is uncertain. Trimming shortened V by 2 bases and J by 1 base, and 14 bases separated the two germline ends. This CDR3 contains 17 residues. The CDR3 region has the DNA TGCGCCAGCAGTCAAGTAACTCCAGTGCTGAACACCGGGGAGCTGTTTTTT. It yields the protein CASSQVTPVLNTGELFF.

The chain links TRBV5-4 to TRBJ2-5; 7 bases are a match to TRBD1. CDR3 size: 15 residues. V lost 0 bases to trimming and J lost 1 base; unmatched junction nucleotides: 3. Germline CDR1 reads SGHNT; CDR2 reads YYREEE (reference sequence). CDR3 protein: CASSLAKGAQETQYF. CDR3 nucleotide sequence: TGTGCCAGCAGCTTGGCCAAGGGGGCCCAAGAGACCCAGTACTTC. The full variable domain, its missing parts supplied by reference TRBV5-4 and TRBJ2-5, is ETGVTQSPTHLIKTRGQQVTLRCSSQSGHNTVSWYQQALGQGPQFIFQYYREEENGRGNFPPRFSGLQFPNYSSELNVNALELDDSALYLCASSLAKGAQETQYFGPGTRLLVL.

CDR3 coding DNA: TGCGCCAGCAGCCAAGTTCCCCACACCGGGGAGCTGTTTTTT. Its translation is CASSQVPHTGELFF. The rearrangement links TRBV4-3 to TRBJ2-2; unclear D gene. Per germline, CDR1 LGHNA and CDR2 YSLEER. V was trimmed by 1 base and J by 3 bases, leaving 6 bases between them. The CDR3 runs 14 residues.

This chain links TRBV21-1 with TRBJ2-7; the table assigns TRBD2, which was not confirmed against the DNA. TRBV21-1 is recorded as a pseudogene. The CDR3 contains 12 residues. This CDR3 reads CASESSGEEQYF. The CDR3 DNA follows: TGTGCCAGCGAATCGTCGGGGGAAGAGCAGTACTTC.

The chain employs TRBV29-1 and TRBJ2-7; 12 nucleotides line up with TRBD2. The CDR3 contains 16 residues. V lost 4 bases, J lost 0 bases, and 7 bases stayed unmatched. In germline, CDR1 is SQVTM, CDR2 ANQGSEA. The CDR3 DNA sequence: TGCAGCGTTGCCACCGGACTAGCGGGGCCCTCCTACGAGCAGTACTTC. Amino acids: CSVATGLAGPSYEQYF.

This chain connects TRBV7-2 to TRBJ2-1; D is uncertain. Germline loops: CDR1 SGHTA, CDR2 FQGNSA. The CDR3 is made up of 13 amino acids. Trimming removed 7 bases at V and 9 bases at J, with 16 bases between. The CDR3 DNA is TGTGCCAGCACCCGGAGAGCTAGGAGTGAGCAGTTCTTC. Protein product: CASTRRARSEQFF.

This chain links TRBV7-2 with TRBJ2-2; D unclear. There are 15 residues in the CDR3. V shed 4 bases and J shed 6 bases, with 15 bases lying between them. Germline V gives CDR1 SGHTA, CDR2 FQGNSA. The CDR3 sequence: CASSSVRPPAGELFF. In nucleotides, the CDR3 is TGTGCCAGCAGCTCAGTAAGGCCTCCCGCCGGGGAGCTGTTTTTT.

The chain recombines TRBV4-3 with TRBJ2-3, with 10 bases fitting TRBD2. There are 17 residues in the CDR3. The germline CDR1 and CDR2 sequences are LGHNA and YSLEER. The junction had 12 bases not matched to a gene; V was cut back by 3 bases and J by 6 bases. CDR3 coding DNA: TGCGCCAGCAGCCAGGAACCTCGGACTAGCGGCTTTGATACGCAGTATTTT. Its translation: CASSQEPRTSGFDTQYF.

The chain is built from TRBV28 and TRBJ1-5, with D unclear. With 4 bases removed from V and 4 bases from J, the gap between germline ends came to 17 bases. CDR3 length: 16 amino acids. CDR1 is MDHEN and CDR2 is SYDVKM in the germline V gene. The CDR3 bases are TGTGCCAGCAGTTCTATGTCAATAGGCCTGAATCAGCCCCAGCATTTT. The encoded protein is CASSSMSIGLNQPQHF. Using reference TRBV28 and TRBJ1-5 for the parts outside the CDR3, the full variable domain is DVKVTQSSRYLVKRTGEKVFLECVQDMDHENMFWYRQDPGLGLRLIYFSYDVKMKEKGDIPEGYSVSREKKERFSLILESASTNQTSMYLCASSSMSIGLNQPQHFGDGTRLSIL.

This chain connects TRBV10-3 to TRBJ2-7, with TRBD2 matching 13 bases. The CDR3 consists of 15 residues. Trimming removed 5 bases from V and 2 bases from J; junction bases left unmatched: 3. The germline V gene encodes CDR1 ENHRY and CDR2 SYGVKD. CDR3 region: CAISRTSGGPYEQYF. The CDR3 nucleotides read TGTGCCATCAGTCGGACTAGCGGGGGACCCTACGAGCAGTACTTC.

The chain joins TRBV9 to TRBJ2-5, with a weak D call TRBD1 (5 bases). The CDR3 covers 16 residues. The V gene lost 4 bases and the J gene lost 4 bases, with 20 bases spanning the gap. Germline V gives CDR1 SGDLS, CDR2 YYNGEE. The CDR3 DNA reads as TGTGCCAGCAGCCCACACCCGGATGGGGCGAGAGAGACCCAGTACTTC. Amino acids: CASSPHPDGARETQYF.

The V call is TRBV7-2, the J call TRBJ2-7; D ambiguous. Trimming cost V 5 bases and J 3 bases, with 5 bases left between them. The CDR3 length is 11 residues. CDR1 is SGHTA, CDR2 FQGNSA, per germline. CDR3 DNA sequence: TGTGCCAGCAGCCAAATCTACGAGCAGTACTTC. It is translated as CASSQIYEQYF.